This TCR beta chain stems from a study of blood T cell repertoires in COVID-19. Across the study: Specimens from acute and convalescent COVID-19 originated in the United States, Italy and Spain.

Germline values: CDR1 SNHLY, CDR2 FYNNEI. The CDR3 has 15 residues. With 4 bases removed from V and 4 bases from J, the gap between germline ends came to 17 bases. As processed by the authors: For nucleated cells, counts were estimated from reference gene primer amplification. Clones were read by immunoSEQ multiplex PCR, and TCRdb kept only the in-frame ones, dropping some. The V and J calls and clone size are taken from that table; D and trimming were inferred from the DNA. The sample records about 380,000 clones, 85% being singletons. The sequence was obtained from a woman under 30 with acute or convalescent COVID-19. The sequenced sample consisted of peripheral blood. This sequence joins TRBV2 and TRBJ2-7; D perhaps matches TRBD1 (5 bases). CDR3 loop: CASSGFSDTTYEQYF. DNA of the CDR3: TGTGCCAGCAGTGGTTTCTCGGACACTACATACGAGCAGTACTTC. The full variable domain, rest sourced from reference TRBV2 and TRBJ2-7, is EPEVTQTPSHQVTQMGQEVILRCVPISNHLYFYWYRQILGQKVEFLVSFYNNEISEKSEIFDDQFSVERPDGSNFTLKIRSTKLEDSAMYFCASSGFSDTTYEQYFGPGTRLTVT.